These T cell receptor beta chains were read from a single sample in a study of blood T cell repertoires in COVID-19. The assay was immunoSEQ multiplex PCR, and TCRdb's table has in-frame clones only and misses some. This repertoire shows approximately 130,000 clones, roughly four fifths found once; its top ten account for around 13%. The sequenced sample consisted of peripheral blood. The receptors originated from a human donor in a cohort sampled during active COVID-19. CDR3s include the opening cysteine and the closing phenylalanine or tryptophan. D genes are given only for firm matches. Not all rows give a size; the values are once, few, many and, for expanded clones, a class.

d_gene,abundance,j_gene,v_gene,CDR3nt,CDR3aa
TRBD1,NA,TRBJ2-7,TRBV9,TGTGCCAGCAGCGAAAGGACAGGGCTCGAGCAGTACTTC,CASSERTGLEQYF
TRBD2,NA,TRBJ2-2,TRBV3-1/TRBV3-2,TGTGCCAGCAGCCAAGGGGGGGGGACGGCCACCGGGGAGCTGTTTTTT,CASSQGGGTATGELFF
NA,NA,TRBJ2-5,TRBV14,TGTGCCAGCAGCCAAGTTGGCGGGGGCTGGCAGACCCAGTACTTC,CASSQVGGGWQTQYF
TRBD1,NA,TRBJ1-6,TRBV7-3,TGTGCCAGCAGCCAAGACAGGGAATCACCCCTCCACTTT,CASSQDRESPLHF
NA,NA,TRBJ2-2,TRBV24-1,TGTGCCACCAGTGAAGGGGGCGGGACCGGCGCCGGGGAGCTGTTTTTT,CATSEGGGTGAGELFF
TRBD1,NA,TRBJ2-7,TRBV30,TGTGCCTACAACAGGGGTGCCTACGAGCAGTACTTC,CAYNRGAYEQYF
NA,once,TRBJ1-2,TRBV30,TGTGCCTGGAGTGTACGGAGGGGAGAATATGGCTACACCTTC,CAWSVRRGEYGYTF
NA,NA,TRBJ2-4,TRBV9,TGTGCCAGCAGCGCGGACACCCAGGGGGGTAGCATTCAGTACTTC,CASSADTQGGSIQYF
NA,few,TRBJ1-2,TRBV6-5,TGTGCCAGCACCTCGGTGGGAGGTTATGGCTACACCTTC,CASTSVGGYGYTF
TRBD2,NA,TRBJ2-7,TRBV10-3,TGTGCCATCAGTATTGAGCGGGGGGGCCTCGAGCAGTACTTC,CAISIERGGLEQYF
NA,once,TRBJ1-2,TRBV7-2,TGTGCCAGCAGCTTAGCGCAGACAGGCCTGGGCTACACCTTC,CASSLAQTGLGYTF
NA,NA,TRBJ1-5,TRBV6-6,TGTGCCAGCAGTTACGGCTCACTAGGCAATCAGCCCCAGCATTTT,CASSYGSLGNQPQHF
NA,NA,TRBJ1-3,TRBV18,TGTGCCAGCTCACGCAGACAGGAAACCTCTGGAAACACCATATATTTT,CASSRRQETSGNTIYF
NA,NA,TRBJ1-3,TRBV2,TGTGCCAGCAGGCCCCCCGGACAGCTAAACACCATATATTTT,CASRPPGQLNTIYF
NA,few,TRBJ1-6,TRBV11-2,TGTGCCAGCAGCCTAGGGTTTAGCTCACCCCTCCACTTT,CASSLGFSSPLHF
TRBD2,NA,TRBJ2-5,TRBV7-3,TGTGCCAGCAGCAGAACTAGCGGGGGGAACCAAGAGACCCAGTACTTC,CASSRTSGGNQETQYF
NA,NA,TRBJ1-2,TRBV11-2,TGTGCCAGCAGGTTCCAGGGCAGCTTAAGTGACTATGGCTACACCTTC,CASRFQGSLSDYGYTF
NA,NA,TRBJ1-6,TRBV12-3/TRBV12-4,TGTGCCAGCAGTTTTCTTGGGGGCTCACCCCTCCACTTT,CASSFLGGSPLHF
TRBD1,NA,TRBJ1-2,TRBV5-8,TGTGCCAGCAGCTCCAGGGCCGGGACAGGAGGCGGCTACACCTTC,CASSSRAGTGGGYTF
TRBD2,NA,TRBJ2-3,TRBV3-1/TRBV3-2,TGTGCCAGCAGCCAAGCGGGGAATAGCGGGGGGGTGCATTATTTT,CASSQAGNSGGVHYF
NA,NA,TRBJ1-5,TRBV3-1/TRBV3-2,TGTGCCAGCAGCCAAAGGGGGTCTAATCAGCCCCAGCATTTT,CASSQRGSNQPQHF
NA,NA,TRBJ1-3,TRBV27,TGTGCCAGCAGTCCCTCCAGGGGTGTCACGGGAAACACCATATATTTT,CASSPSRGVTGNTIYF
NA,NA,TRBJ2-7,TRBV10-3,TGTGCCATCGCGGAAGTAGACAGTACGAAGGAGCAGTACTTC,CAIAEVDSTKEQYF
TRBD1,NA,TRBJ1-1,TRBV18,TGTGCCAGCTCAACACAGGGGGGGACCACTGAAGCTTTCTTT,CASSTQGGTTEAFF
NA,few,TRBJ1-5,TRBV5-5,TGTGCCAGCAGCTCCTTGAGCAATCAGCCCCAGCATTTT,CASSSLSNQPQHF
NA,NA,TRBJ2-1,TRBV11-3,TGTGCCAGCAGCTTAGATTTTGGTCTCGGGGGTGAGCAGTTCTTC,CASSLDFGLGGEQFF
TRBD2,NA,TRBJ2-7,TRBV5-1,TGCGCCAGCAGCTTGCCGACTAGCCTCCTCGAGCAGTACTTC,CASSLPTSLLEQYF
NA,NA,TRBJ2-3,TRBV7-9,TGTGCCAGCAGCCCCCCCTCGGCAGATACGCAGTATTTT,CASSPPSADTQYF
TRBD2,NA,TRBJ2-3,TRBV27,TGTGCCAGCAGTTTAGCCGTCGCGGGGGGGCGTGGTGCAGATACGCAGTATTTT,CASSLAVAGGRGADTQYF
TRBD1,NA,TRBJ1-2,TRBV19,TGTGCCAGTAGTAGTCCTTCGACGACAGGGGCCCTCTATGGCTACACCTTC,CASSSPSTTGALYGYTF
NA,NA,TRBJ1-3,TRBV15,TGTGCCACCAGCAGAACTTACAGCTCTGGAAACACCATATATTTT,CATSRTYSSGNTIYF
TRBD2,NA,TRBJ2-1,TRBV5-1,TGCGCCAGCAGCTTAGGGACTAGGACTTTGGATGAGCAGTTCTTC,CASSLGTRTLDEQFF
NA,NA,TRBJ1-2,TRBV5-4,TGTGCCAGCAGCTCCGGGACAAATGGCTACACCTTC,CASSSGTNGYTF
NA,NA,TRBJ1-2,TRBV30,TGTGCCTGGAGTACAGGGCAGCGGGGCTACACCTTC,CAWSTGQRGYTF
NA,NA,TRBJ1-3,TRBV10-2,TGCGCCAGCACTCAAATACTGACAGTCTCTGGAAACACCATATATTTT,CASTQILTVSGNTIYF
NA,NA,TRBJ1-4,TRBV5-1,TGCGCCAGCAGCTTGCGGGGACCCCAGGGGCCAACTAATGAAAAACTGTTTTTT,CASSLRGPQGPTNEKLFF
NA,many,TRBJ1-3,TRBV10-3,TGTGCCATCAGTGACGACAGCGCAGACTCTGGAAACACCATATATTTT,CAISDDSADSGNTIYF